The rows below give T cell receptor beta chains drawn from one sample of a study of TIL therapy for anti-PD-1-resistant metastatic lung cancer. TCRdb's copy holds only in-frame clones and misses some; the assay was immunoSEQ multiplex PCR. The table shows around 15,000 clones, with about 68% occurring only once. Sample: blood, taken at baseline. These receptors were collected from a person between 30 and 79 years old with non-small cell lung cancer. The CDR3 runs from the conserved cysteine through the conserved F or W. A D gene is named only where the DNA matches it firmly. Clone size is shown for a subset of rows, as once, few, many or a class of expanded clone.

>TRBJ2-1|TRBV6-4|-|-
TGTGCCAGCAGTGACTCGTGGGGGGCACGAAATGAGCAGTTCTTC
CASSDSWGARNEQFF
>TRBJ1-6|TRBV7-2|TRBD1|few
TGTGCCAGCAGCTTGATGGGACAGCGCAATTCACCCCTCCACTTT
CASSLMGQRNSPLHF
>TRBJ1-2|TRBV29-1|-|-
TGCAGCGTTGAGAGGGACTATGGCTACACCTTC
CSVERDYGYTF
>TRBJ2-6|TRBV9|-|-
TGTGCCAGCAGCGAAGCCGCTACAGGACCTGTGATCTCTGGGGCCAACGTCCTGACTTTC
CASSEAATGPVISGANVLTF
>TRBJ2-7|TRBV27|TRBD2|-
TGTGCCAGCAGTTTAGCGGGAGGGGGGTCCTACGAGCAGTACTTC
CASSLAGGGSYEQYF
>TRBJ2-1|TRBV4-3|-|-
TGCGCCAGCAGCCAAGAACTTGGAGGGACTTACTACAATGAGCAGTTCTTC
CASSQELGGTYYNEQFF
>TRBJ2-7|TRBV19|TRBD2|few
TGTGCCAGTAAAATCGGTGGGGGGGCCTACGAGCAGTACTTC
CASKIGGGAYEQYF
>TRBJ1-5|TRBV6-4|-|-
TGTGCCAGCAGTGAGGGATTCAATCAGCCCCAGCATTTT
CASSEGFNQPQHF
>TRBJ2-7|TRBV7-9|-|-
TGTGCCAGCGGACGGACCTACGAGCAGTACTTC
CASGRTYEQYF
>TRBJ2-6|TRBV10-3|-|-
TGTGCCATCAGTGGGGTTGCCCCCTCTGGGGCCAACGTCCTGACTTTC
CAISGVAPSGANVLTF
>TRBJ1-2|TRBV2|TRBD1|few
TGTGCCAGCAGTGGAACAGGGGGCTCCTATGGCTACACCTTC
CASSGTGGSYGYTF
>TRBJ2-7|TRBV7-2|-|-
TGTGCCAGCAGCTTAGATCAACGACAGTTCGGGTACGAGCAGTACTTC
CASSLDQRQFGYEQYF
>TRBJ2-7|TRBV4-2|TRBD2|-
TGTGCCAGCAGCCAAGATTACCGGGGGGTAACCTACGAGCAGTACTTC
CASSQDYRGVTYEQYF
>TRBJ2-1|TRBV11-2|TRBD2|-
TGTGCCAGCAGCCTCAGCGGGAGGGAAGGGGATGAGCAGTTCTTC
CASSLSGREGDEQFF
>TRBJ1-2|TRBV9|-|-
TGTGCCAGCAGCGTAGGTCCCCCGAGGTTGGGGGGTCAGGGCTATGGCTACACCTTC
CASSVGPPRLGGQGYGYTF
>TRBJ2-5|TRBV2|TRBD2|-
TGTGCCAGCAAGACGGGGGGGTATGGAGAGACCCAGTACTTC
CASKTGGYGETQYF
>TRBJ1-4|TRBV10-2|-|-
TGCGCCAGCACCCCCGGGACGTCAGGGTCAACTAATGAAAAACTGTTTTTT
CASTPGTSGSTNEKLFF
>TRBJ2-7|TRBV5-6|-|-
TGTGCCAGCAGCTTGGGGTGGGGACGGGACTTGGGCCCTCCCGCGGGCTTC
CASSLGWGRDLGPPAGF
>TRBJ2-2|TRBV9|-|-
TGTGCCAGCAGCGCCGCCCTTCGAGGGGAGCTGTTTTTT
CASSAALRGELFF
>TRBJ1-3|TRBV9|-|-
TGTGCCAGCAGCGTAGATTTAAGCGTCAGCTCTGGAAACACCATATATTTT
CASSVDLSVSSGNTIYF
>TRBJ2-1|TRBV6-5|TRBD1|medium-sized
TGTGCCAGCAGTTATTACAGGGGCCATGAGCAGTTCTTC
CASSYYRGHEQFF
>TRBJ1-6|TRBV14|TRBD1|-
TGTGCCAGCAGTCCGGGACAGGGGCATAATTCACCCCTCCACTTT
CASSPGQGHNSPLHF
>TRBJ2-7|TRBV7-2|-|-
TGTGCCAGCAGCTTAGATAAGGTTTACGACGAGCAGTACTTC
CASSLDKVYDEQYF
>TRBJ2-3|TRBV6-1|TRBD2|-
TGTGCCAGCAGTGAGGGAGCGGGGGGGAGCACAGATACGCAGTATTTT
CASSEGAGGSTDTQYF
>TRBJ2-1|TRBV7-2|-|-
TGTGCCAGCAGCTCCGGACCGAGCAATGAGCAGTTCTTC
CASSSGPSNEQFF
>TRBJ1-4|TRBV7-9|-|few
TGTGCCAGCAGCGGAATCGAAAAACTGTTTTTT
CASSGIEKLFF
>TRBJ1-2|TRBV7-9|-|-
TGTGCCAGCAGCTTAGAGGTCAGGGGAGGCGGCTACACCTTC
CASSLEVRGGGYTF
>TRBJ1-2|TRBV19|TRBD1|-
TGTGCCAGTAGTACCACAGGGGAGGTGCGCTATGGCTACACCTTC
CASSTTGEVRYGYTF